This T cell receptor beta chain was identified during a study of CD8+CD57+ T cells in acquired aplastic anemia. V lost 0 bases, J lost 2 bases, and 16 bases lay in between. The CDR3 is 16 residues long. Germline V gene lookup returns CDR1 SQVTM and CDR2 ANQGSEA. Profiling that covered TCR beta VDJ and CDR3 relied on genomic DNA as its template. Each CDR3 protein gets one entry after TCRdb re-called the reads with MiXCR. The profile covers some 180,000 distinct CDR3 sequences, with roughly 65% appearing a single time and 40% to 50% taken by the ten largest. Flow cytometry had shown expanded CD8+CD57+ cells in the patients chosen for sequencing.

Specimen: sorted CD4+, CD8+, or CD8+CD57+ T cells (not recorded which) from PBMCs. This sequence joins TRBV29-1 and TRBJ1-1; maybe TRBD1 (5 bases). The TCR comes from a human donor with aplastic anemia. CDR3 amino acids: CSVEDRFSRANTEAFF. For the CDR3, the DNA is TGCAGCGTTGAAGATCGGTTTTCCAGGGCCAACACTGAAGCTTTCTTT.